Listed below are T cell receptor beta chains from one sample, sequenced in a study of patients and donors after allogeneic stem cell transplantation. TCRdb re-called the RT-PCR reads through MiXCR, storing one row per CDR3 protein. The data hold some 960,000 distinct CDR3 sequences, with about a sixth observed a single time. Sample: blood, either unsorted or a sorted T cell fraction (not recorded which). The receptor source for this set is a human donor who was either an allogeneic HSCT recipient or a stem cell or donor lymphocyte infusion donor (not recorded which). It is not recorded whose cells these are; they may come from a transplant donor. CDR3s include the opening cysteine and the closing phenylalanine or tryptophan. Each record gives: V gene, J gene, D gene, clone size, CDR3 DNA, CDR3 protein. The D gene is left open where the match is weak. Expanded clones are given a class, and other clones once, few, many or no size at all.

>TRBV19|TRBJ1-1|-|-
TGTGCCAGTAGTAAGACTGAAGCTTTCTTT
CASSKTEAFF
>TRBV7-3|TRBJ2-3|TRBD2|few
TGTGCCAGCAGCCCGGGACTAGCGGGAAGGTGGGCAGATACGCAGTATTTT
CASSPGLAGRWADTQYF
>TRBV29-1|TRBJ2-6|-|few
TGCAGCGCGAAGAAGGCCTCTGGGGCCAACGTCCTGACTTTC
CSAKKASGANVLTF
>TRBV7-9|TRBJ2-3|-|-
TGTGCCAGCAGCTTAGTATCGACGGGAGTAGCAGATACGCAGTATTTT
CASSLVSTGVADTQYF
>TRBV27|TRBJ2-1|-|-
TGTGCCAGCAGTTTAAGGCGGGGGCCCAATGAGCAGTTCTTC
CASSLRRGPNEQFF
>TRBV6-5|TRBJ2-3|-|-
TGTGCCAGCAGTTTTGGACTACCAGATACGCAGTATTTT
CASSFGLPDTQYF
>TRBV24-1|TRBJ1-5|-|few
TGTGCCACCAGTGACCCCGCCGAATCGGGAGAGTGGGGTATGGGCAATCAGCCCCAGCATTTT
CATSDPAESGEWGMGNQPQHF
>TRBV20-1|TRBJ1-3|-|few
TGCAGTGCCACGGGGGGCAGGTCTGGAAACACCATATATTTT
CSATGGRSGNTIYF
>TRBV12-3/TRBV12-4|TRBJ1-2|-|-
TGTGCCAGCAGGCGGGGTGTAGGCGGCTACACCTTC
CASRRGVGGYTF
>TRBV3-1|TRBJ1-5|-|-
TGTGCCAGCAGCCAAGTGGCGGGTCAGAGCCAAAATCAGCCCCAGCATTTT
CASSQVAGQSQNQPQHF
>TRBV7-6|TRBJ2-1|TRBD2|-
TGTGCCAGCAGCTTAGTTTACCGACTAGCGGGGGACAATGAGCAGTTCTTC
CASSLVYRLAGDNEQFF
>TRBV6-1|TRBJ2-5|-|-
TGTGCCAGCAGCCAGGAAGGACCAAGAAAAGAGACCCAGTACTTC
CASSQEGPRKETQYF
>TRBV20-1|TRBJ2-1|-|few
TGCAGTGCTAGAGCCCTCAATGAGCAGTTCTTC
CSARALNEQFF
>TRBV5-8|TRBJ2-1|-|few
TGTGCCAGCAGCTTGGGAACAGTCGGGAACCACAATGAGCAGTTCTTC
CASSLGTVGNHNEQFF
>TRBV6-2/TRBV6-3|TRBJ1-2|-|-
TGTGCCAGCAGTTATCTCGGGGCCGGCGGCTACACCTTC
CASSYLGAGGYTF
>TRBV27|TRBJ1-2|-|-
TGTGCCAGCAGTCCCTACCTCGAGGGGCTCTATGGCTACACCTTC
CASSPYLEGLYGYTF
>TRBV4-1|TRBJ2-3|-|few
TGCGCCAGCAGCCAAGATCCTATCACAGATACGCAGTATTTT
CASSQDPITDTQYF
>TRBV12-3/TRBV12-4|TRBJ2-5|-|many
TGTGCCAGCAGGGGACCGGGACCGAGTTTTCGGACCCAGTACTTC
CASRGPGPSFRTQYF
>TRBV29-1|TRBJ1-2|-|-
TGCAGCGTTGAAGAATGGACCTTACCCGCCTATGGCTACACCTTC
CSVEEWTLPAYGYTF
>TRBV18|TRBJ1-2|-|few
TGTGCCAGCTCACTGGAGTCCTGGAGCCAGTCTAACTATGGCTACACCTTC
CASSLESWSQSNYGYTF
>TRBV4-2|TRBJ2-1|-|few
TGTGCCAGCAGCCAAGATCGACACCCGCATCCCAACAATGAGCAGTTCTTC
CASSQDRHPHPNNEQFF
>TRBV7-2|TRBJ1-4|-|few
TGTGCCAGCAGCTTCGGGATAACTAATGAAAAACTGTTTTTT
CASSFGITNEKLFF
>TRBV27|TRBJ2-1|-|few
TGTGCCAGCAGCCCGGGAACCCTAGGGTACAATGAGCAGTTCTTC
CASSPGTLGYNEQFF
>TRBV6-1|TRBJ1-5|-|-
TGTGCCAGCAGGGGCCGTGTAGATCAGCCCCAGCATTTT
CASRGRVDQPQHF
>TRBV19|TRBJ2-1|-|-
TGTGCCAGTAGTATTACTGGAGCCTACAATGAGCAGTTCTTC
CASSITGAYNEQFF
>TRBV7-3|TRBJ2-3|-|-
TGTGCCAGCAGCTCCGACTCTTTTAGAGGGCGAGATACGCAGTATTTT
CASSSDSFRGRDTQYF
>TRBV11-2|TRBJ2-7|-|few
TGTGCCAGCAGCTTAGATCAGGGCTCCGAGCAGTACTTC
CASSLDQGSEQYF
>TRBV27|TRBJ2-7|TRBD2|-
TGTGCCAGCAGTTCGGTTAGGACTAGCGGGGGAAGGAGGCCCTACGAGCAGTACTTC
CASSSVRTSGGRRPYEQYF
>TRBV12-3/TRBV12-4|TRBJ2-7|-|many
TGTGCCAGCAGTTTATTCGGTCGTGAAGGGCCTTCCTACGAGCAGTACTTC
CASSLFGREGPSYEQYF
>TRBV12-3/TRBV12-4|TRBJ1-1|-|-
TGTGCCAGCAGTTTCGGGTCCCCCAGGGGCACTGAAGCTTTCTTT
CASSFGSPRGTEAFF
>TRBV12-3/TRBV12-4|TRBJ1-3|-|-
TGTGCCAGCAGTTTAGGACCTAATGGAAACACCATATATTTT
CASSLGPNGNTIYF
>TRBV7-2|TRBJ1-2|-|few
TGTGCCAGCAGCTTACACGCTGAAGCTTATGGCTACACCTTC
CASSLHAEAYGYTF
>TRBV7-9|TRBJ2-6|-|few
TGTGCCAGCAGCTTCACAGGGACCTCTGGGGCCAACGTCCTGACTTTC
CASSFTGTSGANVLTF
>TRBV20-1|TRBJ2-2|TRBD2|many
TGCAGTGCGCGGACTAGCGGGAGAAGCACCGGGGAGCTGTTTTTT
CSARTSGRSTGELFF
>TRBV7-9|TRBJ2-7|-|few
TGTGCCAGCAGCCCCCTGGGGGGAGCCTACGAGCAGTACTTC
CASSPLGGAYEQYF
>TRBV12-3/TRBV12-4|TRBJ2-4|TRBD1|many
TGTGCCAGCAGCCCTGACAGGGCACTAGCCAAAAACATTCAGTACTTC
CASSPDRALAKNIQYF
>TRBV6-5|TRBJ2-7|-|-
TGTGCCAGCAGTTACTCGACGGGCAGGGCCAACGAGCAGTACTTC
CASSYSTGRANEQYF
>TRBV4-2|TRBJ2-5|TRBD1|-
TGTGCCAGCAGCCAAGAAGGGACAGGGGGACGTCGGCAAGAGACCCAGTACTTC
CASSQEGTGGRRQETQYF
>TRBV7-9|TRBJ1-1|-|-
TGTGCCAGCAGCTCCCGAGGGGGAAATAACACTGAAGCTTTCTTT
CASSSRGGNNTEAFF
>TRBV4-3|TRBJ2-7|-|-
TGCGCCAGCAGCCAAGATAGGGAATACGAGCAGTACTTC
CASSQDREYEQYF
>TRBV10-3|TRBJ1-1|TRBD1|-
TGTGCCATCAATGGACAGGGGGCGGAAACTAGGACTGAAGCTTTCTTT
CAINGQGAETRTEAFF
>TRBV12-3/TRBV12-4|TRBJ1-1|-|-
TGTGCCAGCAGGCGGGACACCCTGAGAACTGAAGCTTTCTTT
CASRRDTLRTEAFF
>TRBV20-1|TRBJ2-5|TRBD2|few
TGCAGTGCTAGGGGGGGGTTGGAGACCCAGTACTTC
CSARGGLETQYF
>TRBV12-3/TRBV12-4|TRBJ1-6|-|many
TGTGCCAGCAGTCTCCGACAGAATTCACCCCTCCACTTT
CASSLRQNSPLHF
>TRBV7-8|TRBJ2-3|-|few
TGCGCCAGCAGCTTGGTAGAAGCAGATACGCAGTATTTT
CASSLVEADTQYF
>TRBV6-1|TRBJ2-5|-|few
TGTGCCAGGACCGGGACCCAACAAGAGACCCAGTACTTC
CARTGTQQETQYF
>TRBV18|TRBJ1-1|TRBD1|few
TGTGCCAGCTCACCGGGACAGGGGGTCTCTCTATCTTTCTTT
CASSPGQGVSLSFF
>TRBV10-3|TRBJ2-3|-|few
TGTGCCATCAGTGAAAGGGTGTCAGATACGCAGTATTTT
CAISERVSDTQYF
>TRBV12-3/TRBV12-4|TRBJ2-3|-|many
TGTGCCAGCAGCTTTGGGGCAGATACGCAGTATTTT
CASSFGADTQYF
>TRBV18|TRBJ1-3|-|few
TGTGCCAGCTCACCCGGCGGAGCTGGAAACACCATATATTTT
CASSPGGAGNTIYF
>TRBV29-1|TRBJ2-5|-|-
TGCAGCGTGGATGCCCGGGGCAGGAGAGGACAAGAGACCCAGTACTTC
CSVDARGRRGQETQYF
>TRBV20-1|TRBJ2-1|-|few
TGCAGTGCTAGAGTTCGGGGCCGGGAGCAGTTCTTC
CSARVRGREQFF
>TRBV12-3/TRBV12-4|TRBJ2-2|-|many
TGTGCCAGCAGAACCAAGAAGAACACCGGGGAGCTGTTTTTT
CASRTKKNTGELFF
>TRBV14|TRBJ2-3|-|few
TGTGCCAGCAGCCAGTCGTATACGCAGTATTTT
CASSQSYTQYF
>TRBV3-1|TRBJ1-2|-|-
TGTGCCAGCAGCCAACGGACGATAACCTATGGCTACACCTTC
CASSQRTITYGYTF
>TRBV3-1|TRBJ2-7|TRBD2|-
TGTGCCAGCAGCCAGGAGGTGACTAGCGGGAGAGAGTACTTC
CASSQEVTSGREYF
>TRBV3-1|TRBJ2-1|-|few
TGTGCCAGCAGCTCAAACCACAATGAGCAGTTCTTC
CASSSNHNEQFF
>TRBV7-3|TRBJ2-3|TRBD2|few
TGTGCCAGCAGCCTCGGGCAGGGTTCGGGAGGAGCAGATACGCAGTATTTT
CASSLGQGSGGADTQYF
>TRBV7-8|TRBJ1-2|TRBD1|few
TGTGCCAGCAGCTCTAGCGGGACAGGGGGAACTGGCTACACCTTC
CASSSSGTGGTGYTF
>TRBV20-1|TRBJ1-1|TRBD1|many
TGCAGTGCTCCTCGACAGGGGGCATGGAGGACTGAAGCTTTCTTT
CSAPRQGAWRTEAFF